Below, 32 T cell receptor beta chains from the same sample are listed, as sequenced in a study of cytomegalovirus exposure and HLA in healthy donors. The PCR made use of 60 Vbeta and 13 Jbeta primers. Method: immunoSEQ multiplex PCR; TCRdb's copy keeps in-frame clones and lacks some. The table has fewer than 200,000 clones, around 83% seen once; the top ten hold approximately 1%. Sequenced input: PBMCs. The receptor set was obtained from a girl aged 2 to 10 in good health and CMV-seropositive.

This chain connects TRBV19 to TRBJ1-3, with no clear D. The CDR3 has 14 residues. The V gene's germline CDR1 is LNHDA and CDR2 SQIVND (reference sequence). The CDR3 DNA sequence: TGTGTCTCGTCCGCTACCCGATCTGGAAACACCATATATTTT. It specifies CVSSATRSGNTIYF.

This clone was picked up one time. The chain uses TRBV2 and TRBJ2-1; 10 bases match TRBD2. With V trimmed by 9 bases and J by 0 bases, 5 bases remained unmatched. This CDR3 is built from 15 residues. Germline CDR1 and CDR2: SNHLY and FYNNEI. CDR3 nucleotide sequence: TGTGCCAGGAAAGCTAGCGGGAGCTCCTACAATGAGCAGTTCTTC. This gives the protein CARKASGSSYNEQFF. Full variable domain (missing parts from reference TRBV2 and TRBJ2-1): EPEVTQTPSHQVTQMGQEVILRCVPISNHLYFYWYRQILGQKVEFLVSFYNNEISEKSEIFDDQFSVERPDGSNFTLKIRSTKLEDSAMYFCARKASGSSYNEQFFGPGTRLTVL.

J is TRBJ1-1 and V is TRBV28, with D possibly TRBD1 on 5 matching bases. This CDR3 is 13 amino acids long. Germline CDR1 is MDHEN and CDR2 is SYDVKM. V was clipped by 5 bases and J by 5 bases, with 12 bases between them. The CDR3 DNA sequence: TGTGCCAGCAGTCCCATCAGGGTGACTGAAGCTTTCTTT. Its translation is CASSPIRVTEAFF.

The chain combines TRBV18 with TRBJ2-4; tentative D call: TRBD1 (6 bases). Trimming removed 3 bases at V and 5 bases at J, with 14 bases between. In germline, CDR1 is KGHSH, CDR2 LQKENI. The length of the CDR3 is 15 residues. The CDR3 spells CASSPRTGYENIQYF. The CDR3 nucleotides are TGTGCCAGCTCACCTCGAACAGGGTACGAAAACATTCAGTACTTC.

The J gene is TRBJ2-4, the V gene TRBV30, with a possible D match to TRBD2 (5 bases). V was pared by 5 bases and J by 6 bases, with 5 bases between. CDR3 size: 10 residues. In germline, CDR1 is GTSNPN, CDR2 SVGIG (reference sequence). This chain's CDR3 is CAWGGNIQYF. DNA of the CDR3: TGTGCCTGGGGAGGAAACATTCAGTACTTC.

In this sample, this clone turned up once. The CDR3 region is CASTAGINEQFF. DNA of the CDR3: TGTGCCAGCACCGCGGGGATCAATGAGCAGTTCTTC. V gene TRBV7-2 combines with J gene TRBJ2-1; D is perhaps TRBD2 (6 bases). Germline-derived CDR1 and CDR2 are SGHTA and FQGNSA. The CDR3 is made up of 12 amino acids. Trimming removed 7 bases at V and 6 bases at J, with 10 bases between.

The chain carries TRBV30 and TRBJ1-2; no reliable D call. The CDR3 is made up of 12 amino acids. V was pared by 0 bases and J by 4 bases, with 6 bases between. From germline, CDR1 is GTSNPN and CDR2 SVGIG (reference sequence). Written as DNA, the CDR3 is TGTGCCTGGAGTGTAAGCCCCTATGGCTACACCTTC. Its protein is CAWSVSPYGYTF.

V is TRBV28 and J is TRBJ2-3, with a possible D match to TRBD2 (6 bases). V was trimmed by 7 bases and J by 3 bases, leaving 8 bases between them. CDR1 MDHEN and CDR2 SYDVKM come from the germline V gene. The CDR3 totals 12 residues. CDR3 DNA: TGTGCCAGCAATGGGGGGACAGATACGCAGTATTTT. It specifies CASNGGTDTQYF.

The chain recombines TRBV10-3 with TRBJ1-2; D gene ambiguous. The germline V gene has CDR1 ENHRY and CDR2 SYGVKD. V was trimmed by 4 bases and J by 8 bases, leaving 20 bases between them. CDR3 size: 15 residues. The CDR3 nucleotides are TGTGCCATCAGTGGAGATCGGCAGTGGACTGGAGGCTACACCTTC. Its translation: CAISGDRQWTGGYTF.

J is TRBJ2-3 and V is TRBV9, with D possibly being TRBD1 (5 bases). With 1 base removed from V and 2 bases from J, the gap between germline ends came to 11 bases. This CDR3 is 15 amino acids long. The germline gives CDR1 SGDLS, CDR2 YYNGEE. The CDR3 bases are TGTGCCAGCAGCGTAAAGGGGTTCGTCACAGATACGCAGTATTTT. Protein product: CASSVKGFVTDTQYF.

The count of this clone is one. CDR3 sequence reads: CASSEGTGGGGYTF. The CDR3 DNA reads as TGTGCCAGCAGTGAAGGGACAGGGGGCGGTGGCTACACCTTC. The V gene is TRBV6-1, the J gene TRBJ1-2; TRBD1 matches 11 bases. Germline values: CDR1 MNHNS, CDR2 SASEGT. The CDR3 length is 14 residues. The V and J ends lost 1 base and 7 bases, in that order; junction bases with no gene match: 2.

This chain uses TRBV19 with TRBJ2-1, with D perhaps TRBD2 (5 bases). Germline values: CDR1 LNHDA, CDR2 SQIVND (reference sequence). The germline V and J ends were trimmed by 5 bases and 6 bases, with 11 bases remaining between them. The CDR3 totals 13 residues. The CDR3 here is CASSSERSNEQFF. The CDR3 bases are TGTGCCAGTAGTTCCGAGCGGAGCAATGAGCAGTTCTTC.

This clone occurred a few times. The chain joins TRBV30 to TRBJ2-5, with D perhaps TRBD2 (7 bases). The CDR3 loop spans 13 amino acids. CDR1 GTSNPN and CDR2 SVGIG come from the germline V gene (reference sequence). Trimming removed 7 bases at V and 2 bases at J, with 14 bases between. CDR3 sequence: CASLAGAQETQYF. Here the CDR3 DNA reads TGTGCCTCCTTGGCGGGGGCTCAAGAGACCCAGTACTTC.

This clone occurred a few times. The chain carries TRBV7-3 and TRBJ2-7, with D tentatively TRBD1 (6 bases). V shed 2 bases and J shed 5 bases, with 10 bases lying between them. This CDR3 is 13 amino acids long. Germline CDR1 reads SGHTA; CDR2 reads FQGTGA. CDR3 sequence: CASSLLSGDEQYF. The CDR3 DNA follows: TGTGCCAGCAGCTTATTGTCAGGGGACGAGCAGTACTTC.

Here the CDR3 DNA reads TGTGCCAGCAGCACCGGGGAGGGCCAGCCCCAGCATTTT. Translating gives CASSTGEGQPQHF. The chain is built from TRBV27 and TRBJ1-5; D not resolved. The CDR3 has 13 amino acids. Looked up from germline, CDR1 is MNHEY and CDR2 is SMNVEV (reference sequence). V was pared by 6 bases and J by 7 bases, with 13 bases between.

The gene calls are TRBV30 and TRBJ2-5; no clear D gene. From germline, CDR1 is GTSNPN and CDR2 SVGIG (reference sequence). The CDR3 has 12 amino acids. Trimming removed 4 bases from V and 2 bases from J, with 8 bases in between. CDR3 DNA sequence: TGTGCCTGGATAGAGAATCAAGAGACCCAGTACTTC. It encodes CAWIENQETQYF.

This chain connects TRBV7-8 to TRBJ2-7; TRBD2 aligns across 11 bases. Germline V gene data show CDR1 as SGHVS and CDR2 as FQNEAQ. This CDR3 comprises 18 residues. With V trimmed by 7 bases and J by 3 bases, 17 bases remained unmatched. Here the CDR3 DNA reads TGTGCCAGCACCCTGGGGACTAGCGGCCGCCGCCGCTACTACGAGCAGTACTTC. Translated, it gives CASTLGTSGRRRYYEQYF.

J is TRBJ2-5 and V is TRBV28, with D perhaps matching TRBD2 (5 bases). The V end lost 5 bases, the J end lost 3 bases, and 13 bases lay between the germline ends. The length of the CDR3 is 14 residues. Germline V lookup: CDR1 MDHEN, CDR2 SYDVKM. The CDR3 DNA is TGTGCCAGCAGTGGGGTAGCGTATAAAGAGACCCAGTACTTC. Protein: CASSGVAYKETQYF.

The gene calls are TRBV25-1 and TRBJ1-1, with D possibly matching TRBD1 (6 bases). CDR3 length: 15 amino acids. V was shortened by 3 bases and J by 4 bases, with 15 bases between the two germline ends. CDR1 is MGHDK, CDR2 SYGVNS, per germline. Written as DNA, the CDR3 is TGTGCCAGCAGTGATCGCAGGGGAAGGGGCACTGAAGCTTTCTTT. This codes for CASSDRRGRGTEAFF. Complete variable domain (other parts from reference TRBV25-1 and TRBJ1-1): EADIYQTPRYLVIGTGKKITLECSQTMGHDKMYWYQQDPGMELHLIHYSYGVNSTEKGDLSSESTVSRIRTEHFPLTLESARPSHTSQYLCASSDRRGRGTEAFFGQGTRLTVV.

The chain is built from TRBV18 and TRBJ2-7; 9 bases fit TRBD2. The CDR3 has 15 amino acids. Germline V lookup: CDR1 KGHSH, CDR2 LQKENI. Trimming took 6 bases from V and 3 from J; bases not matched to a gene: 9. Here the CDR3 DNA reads TGTGCCAGCTCCCGACGAACTAGCGGGCGCTACGAGCAGTACTTC. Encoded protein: CASSRRTSGRYEQYF.

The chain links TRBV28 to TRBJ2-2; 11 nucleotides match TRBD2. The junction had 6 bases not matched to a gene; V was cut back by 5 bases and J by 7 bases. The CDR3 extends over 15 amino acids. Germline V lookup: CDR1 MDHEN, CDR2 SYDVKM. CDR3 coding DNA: TGTGCCAGCAGTACATTAGCGGGAGGGGACGGGGAGCTGTTTTTT. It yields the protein CASSTLAGGDGELFF.

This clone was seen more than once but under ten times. CDR3 coding DNA: TGTGCCAGCAGTGTCACAGGGAATAATGAAAAACTGTTTTTT. Protein sequence: CASSVTGNNEKLFF. The chain joins TRBV6-1 to TRBJ1-4; tentative D call: TRBD1 (6 bases). The germline V and J ends were trimmed by 4 bases and 4 bases, with 10 bases remaining between them. Looked up from germline, CDR1 is MNHNS and CDR2 is SASEGT. This CDR3 region has 14 residues.

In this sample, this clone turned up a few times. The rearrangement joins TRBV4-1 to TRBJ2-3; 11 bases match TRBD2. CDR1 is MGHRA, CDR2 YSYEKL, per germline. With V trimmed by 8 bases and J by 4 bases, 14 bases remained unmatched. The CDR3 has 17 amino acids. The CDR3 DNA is TGCGCCAGCGGGGGGAGGGGTAGCGGGAGGGGGGCAGATACGCAGTATTTT. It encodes CASGGRGSGRGADTQYF.

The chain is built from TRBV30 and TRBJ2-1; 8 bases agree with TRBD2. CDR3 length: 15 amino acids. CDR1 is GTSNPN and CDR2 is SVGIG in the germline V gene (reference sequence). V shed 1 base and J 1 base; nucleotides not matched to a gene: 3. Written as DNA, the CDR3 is TGTGCCTGGAGTGAGTTAGCGGGATCCTACAATGAGCAGTTCTTC. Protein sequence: CAWSELAGSYNEQFF.

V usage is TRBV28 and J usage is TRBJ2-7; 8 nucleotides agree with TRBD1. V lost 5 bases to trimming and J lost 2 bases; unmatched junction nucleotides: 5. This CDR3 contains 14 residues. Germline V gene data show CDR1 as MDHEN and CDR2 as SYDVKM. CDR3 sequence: CASSLGTGAYEQYF. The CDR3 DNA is TGTGCCAGCAGTCTCGGGACAGGAGCCTACGAGCAGTACTTC.

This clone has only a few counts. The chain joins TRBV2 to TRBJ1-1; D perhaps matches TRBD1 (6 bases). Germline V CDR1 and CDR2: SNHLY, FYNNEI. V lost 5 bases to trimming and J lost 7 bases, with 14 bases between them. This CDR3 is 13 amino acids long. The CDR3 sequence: CASSSFRGREAFF. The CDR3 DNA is TGTGCCAGCAGTTCGTTCAGGGGACGTGAAGCTTTCTTT. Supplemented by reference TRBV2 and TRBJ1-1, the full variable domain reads EPEVTQTPSHQVTQMGQEVILRCVPISNHLYFYWYRQILGQKVEFLVSFYNNEISEKSEIFDDQFSVERPDGSNFTLKIRSTKLEDSAMYFCASSSFRGREAFFGQGTRLTVV.

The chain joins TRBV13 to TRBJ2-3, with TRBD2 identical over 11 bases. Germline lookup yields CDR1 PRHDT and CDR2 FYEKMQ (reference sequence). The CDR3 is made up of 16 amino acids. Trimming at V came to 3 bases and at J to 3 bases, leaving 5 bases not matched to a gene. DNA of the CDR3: TGTGCCAGCAGCTTTAATAGCGGGAGGGGGACAGATACGCAGTATTTT. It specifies CASSFNSGRGTDTQYF.

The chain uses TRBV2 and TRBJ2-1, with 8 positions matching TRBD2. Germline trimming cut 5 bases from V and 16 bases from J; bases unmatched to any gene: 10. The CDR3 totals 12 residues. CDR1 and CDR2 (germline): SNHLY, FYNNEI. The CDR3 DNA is TGTGCCAGCAGTTTAAGCGGGAGCCCTCCTTTCTTC. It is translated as CASSLSGSPPFF.

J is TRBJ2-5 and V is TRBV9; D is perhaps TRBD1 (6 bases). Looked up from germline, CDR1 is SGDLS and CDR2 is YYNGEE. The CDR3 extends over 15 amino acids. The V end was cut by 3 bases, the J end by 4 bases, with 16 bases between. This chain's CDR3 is CASSAPNSRGETQYF. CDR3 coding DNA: TGTGCCAGCAGCGCCCCCAATTCCAGGGGAGAGACCCAGTACTTC.

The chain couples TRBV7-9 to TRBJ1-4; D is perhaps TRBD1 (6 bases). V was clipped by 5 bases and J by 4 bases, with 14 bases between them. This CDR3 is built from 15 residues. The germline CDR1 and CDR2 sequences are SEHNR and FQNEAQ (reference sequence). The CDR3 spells CASSTQGGDNEKLFF. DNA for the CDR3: TGTGCCAGCAGCACACAGGGAGGGGATAATGAAAAACTGTTTTTT.

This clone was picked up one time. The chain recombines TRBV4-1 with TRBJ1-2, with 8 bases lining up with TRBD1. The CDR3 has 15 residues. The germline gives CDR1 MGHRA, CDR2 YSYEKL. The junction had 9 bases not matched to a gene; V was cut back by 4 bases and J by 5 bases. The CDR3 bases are TGCGCCAGCAGCCTTGGATATTGGACAGGGTATGGCTACACCTTC. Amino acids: CASSLGYWTGYGYTF.

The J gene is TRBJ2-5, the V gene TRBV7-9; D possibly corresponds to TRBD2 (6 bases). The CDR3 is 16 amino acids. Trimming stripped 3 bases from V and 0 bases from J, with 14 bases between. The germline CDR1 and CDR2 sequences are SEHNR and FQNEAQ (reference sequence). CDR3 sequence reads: CASSFNSGGHQETQYF. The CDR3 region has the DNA TGTGCCAGCAGCTTTAACTCCGGGGGACACCAAGAGACCCAGTACTTC.